This is a list of T cell receptor beta chains from one sample in a study of T cells in Graves' hyperthyroidism and ophthalmopathy. TCRdb used MiXCR to reprocess the multiplex PCR reads, holding one entry per CDR3 protein. The repertoire holds more than 650,000 distinct CDR3 sequences, approximately 15% seen once, with roughly 10% in the top ten. Sequencing was carried out using blood. These TCRs come from a woman between 18 and 29 years old with Graves' hyperthyroidism. Each CDR3 is given with its conserved first and last residue. A D gene is named only where the DNA matches it firmly. Not every row has a clone size; where given, it reads once, few, many or a size class.

DNA	CDR3	V	size	J	D
TGTGCCAGCAGCTTGACGGGAGTGGGGGGCAATGAGCAGTTCTTC	CASSLTGVGGNEQFF	TRBV5-6	NA	TRBJ2-1	NA
TGTGCTAGCAGCTTGACGGACGGATCCAATGAAAAACTGTTTTTT	CASSLTDGSNEKLFF	TRBV7-7	NA	TRBJ1-4	NA
TGCGCCAGCAGCTTGGCTGGGACCGAGTCCTACGAGCAGTACTTC	CASSLAGTESYEQYF	TRBV5-1	few	TRBJ2-7	NA
TGTGCCAGCAGCCCTGGGATTTCACCCCTCCACTTT	CASSPGISPLHF	TRBV7-9	few	TRBJ1-6	NA
TGTGCCAGCAGTTTATCTGTCGGGAGGGGCACAGATACGCAGTATTTT	CASSLSVGRGTDTQYF	TRBV27	few	TRBJ2-3	TRBD2
TGTGCCAGCAGCGCCGAGGGTATGGGGAATGAGCAGTTCTTC	CASSAEGMGNEQFF	TRBV9	NA	TRBJ2-1	NA
TGTGCCACCAGCAGAGAGGTGACGGTCGGTCAGCCCCAGCATTTT	CATSREVTVGQPQHF	TRBV15	NA	TRBJ1-5	NA
TGTGCCAGCAGCTTACCAAGGCCCTACGAGCAGTACTTC	CASSLPRPYEQYF	TRBV7-9	many	TRBJ2-7	NA
TGCGCCAGCAGCGGGGGACAGGGAGGGCAGGAGCTGTTTTTT	CASSGGQGGQELFF	TRBV5-1	NA	TRBJ2-2	TRBD1
TGTGCCAGCAGCCAATTACAGGGAGTCGGGCAGCCCCAGCATTTT	CASSQLQGVGQPQHF	TRBV4-2	many	TRBJ1-5	NA
TGCAGTGCTTTCCGGGGCGGCCGGGGCAATCAGCCCCAGCATTTT	CSAFRGGRGNQPQHF	TRBV20-1	NA	TRBJ1-5	NA
TGCAGCGTTTCAGCCGGACTGGCTGAAGCTTTCTTT	CSVSAGLAEAFF	TRBV29-1	NA	TRBJ1-1	NA
TGTGCCAGCAGCCAAGATGGCAGCCCGTCTTCCGAAAAACTGTTTTTT	CASSQDGSPSSEKLFF	TRBV4-2	NA	TRBJ1-4	NA
TGCAGTGCTAGACGGGGGGTCGCCGAGCAGTACTTC	CSARRGVAEQYF	TRBV20-1	many	TRBJ2-7	TRBD2
TGCAGTGCTAGAGCGACTAGCGGGAGCTACGAGCAGTACTTC	CSARATSGSYEQYF	TRBV20-1	many	TRBJ2-7	TRBD2
TGTGCCAGCTCACCGGAGGTACGGACAGTAAACTATGGCTACACCTTC	CASSPEVRTVNYGYTF	TRBV18	many	TRBJ1-2	NA
TGCAGTGCTAGAGGCCCCGGGACAGGCAATAATGAGCAGTTCTTC	CSARGPGTGNNEQFF	TRBV20-1	NA	TRBJ2-1	TRBD1
TGTGCCAGCAGCTCCGAACGGCCACAGGGCTGGGGCACTGAAGCTTTCTTT	CASSSERPQGWGTEAFF	TRBV5-6	few	TRBJ1-1	NA
TGTGCCAGCAGCCACCCCTGGCGGATGTCCTACGAGCAGTACTTC	CASSHPWRMSYEQYF	TRBV11-2	many	TRBJ2-7	NA
TGTGCCAGCTTCGAGGCCGTGAAAGCTTTCTTT	CASFEAVKAFF	TRBV2	many	TRBJ1-1	NA
TGTGCCAGCAGACTGCCTGGACAGAACTATGGCTACACCTTC	CASRLPGQNYGYTF	TRBV12-3/TRBV12-4	NA	TRBJ1-2	NA
TGTGCCAGCAGTTCCCCCGGGTGGGGGGCTGGCTACACCTTC	CASSSPGWGAGYTF	TRBV28	many	TRBJ1-2	NA
TGTGCCAGCAGTTACCGACTAGCGGCCTCTTACGAGCAGTACTTC	CASSYRLAASYEQYF	TRBV27	many	TRBJ2-7	TRBD2
TGTGCCAGCAGCTTCTTAGACAATGAGCAGTTCTTC	CASSFLDNEQFF	TRBV5-8	NA	TRBJ2-1	NA
TGTGCCAGCACTGGGGCAAACAATGAGCAGTTCTTC	CASTGANNEQFF	TRBV28	NA	TRBJ2-1	NA
TGCGCCAGCAGTGAACAGGTCGTCAGCACAGATACGCAGTATTTT	CASSEQVVSTDTQYF	TRBV10-2	NA	TRBJ2-3	NA
TGTGCCAGCAGTCCATACCCATTAGGCATTCAAGCTTTCTTT	CASSPYPLGIQAFF	TRBV27	many	TRBJ1-1	NA
TGCAGTGCTCGTACGGACCAACGCACAGATACGCAGTATTTT	CSARTDQRTDTQYF	TRBV20-1	few	TRBJ2-3	NA
TGTGCCAGCAGTTTAGGGGGACTAGCCGGGAGCTCCTACAATGAGCAGTTCTTC	CASSLGGLAGSSYNEQFF	TRBV12-3/TRBV12-4	many	TRBJ2-1	TRBD2
TGCAGTGCTAGACTCGGACCCGGGACTAGCGGGAGGGCCACCTACGAGCAGTACTTC	CSARLGPGTSGRATYEQYF	TRBV20-1	many	TRBJ2-7	TRBD2
TGCAGTGCAAAAAGCTCGACGATCTCCTACGAGCAGTACTTC	CSAKSSTISYEQYF	TRBV20-1	many	TRBJ2-7	NA
TGCGCCAGCAGGGACGAAAAACTGTTTTTT	CASRDEKLFF	TRBV10-1	NA	TRBJ1-4	NA
TGTGCCACCAGTTGGTCGGGGGCTACGAATCAGCCCCAGCATTTT	CATSWSGATNQPQHF	TRBV24-1	NA	TRBJ1-5	NA
TGTGCCAGCAGTTACTCTGGAAGCGGGATGGCCTACGAGCAGTACTTC	CASSYSGSGMAYEQYF	TRBV6-2/TRBV6-3	NA	TRBJ2-7	TRBD2
TGCGCCAGCAGCCCCCAGGGTGGGTTACGTGGCACTGAAGCTTTCTTT	CASSPQGGLRGTEAFF	TRBV5-1	many	TRBJ1-1	NA
TGTGCCAGCAGTTCCACCCCACAGGATACGCAGTATTTT	CASSSTPQDTQYF	TRBV28	many	TRBJ2-3	NA
TGTGCCAACAGTGTGGAGTCAGTTTTCTACGAGCAGTACTTC	CANSVESVFYEQYF	TRBV2	NA	TRBJ2-7	NA
TGCGCCAGCAGCTTGGAGGTAGGAAGCGAGCAGTACTTC	CASSLEVGSEQYF	TRBV5-1	many	TRBJ2-7	NA
TGTGCCAGCACCTCAGCAGGGTGGGGCAATCAGCCCCAGCATTTT	CASTSAGWGNQPQHF	TRBV2	many	TRBJ1-5	NA
TGTGCCAGCTCACCCCCGGGACAGGCATCCTACGAGCAGTACTTC	CASSPPGQASYEQYF	TRBV18	NA	TRBJ2-7	TRBD1